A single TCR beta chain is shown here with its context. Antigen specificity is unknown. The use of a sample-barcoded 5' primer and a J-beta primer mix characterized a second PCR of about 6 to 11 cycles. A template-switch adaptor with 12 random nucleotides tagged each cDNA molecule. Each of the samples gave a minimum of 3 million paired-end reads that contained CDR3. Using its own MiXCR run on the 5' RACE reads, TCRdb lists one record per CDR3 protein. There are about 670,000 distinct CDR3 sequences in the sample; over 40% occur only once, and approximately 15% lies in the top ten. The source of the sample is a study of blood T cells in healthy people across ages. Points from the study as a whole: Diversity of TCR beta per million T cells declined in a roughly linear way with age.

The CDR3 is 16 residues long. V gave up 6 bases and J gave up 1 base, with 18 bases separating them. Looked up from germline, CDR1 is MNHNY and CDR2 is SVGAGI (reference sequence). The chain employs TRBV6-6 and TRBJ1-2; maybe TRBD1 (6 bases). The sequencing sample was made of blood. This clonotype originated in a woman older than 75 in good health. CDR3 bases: TGTGCCAGCAGCCGCCCCACAGGGAGAAGTAACTATGGCTACACCTTC. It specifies CASSRPTGRSNYGYTF.